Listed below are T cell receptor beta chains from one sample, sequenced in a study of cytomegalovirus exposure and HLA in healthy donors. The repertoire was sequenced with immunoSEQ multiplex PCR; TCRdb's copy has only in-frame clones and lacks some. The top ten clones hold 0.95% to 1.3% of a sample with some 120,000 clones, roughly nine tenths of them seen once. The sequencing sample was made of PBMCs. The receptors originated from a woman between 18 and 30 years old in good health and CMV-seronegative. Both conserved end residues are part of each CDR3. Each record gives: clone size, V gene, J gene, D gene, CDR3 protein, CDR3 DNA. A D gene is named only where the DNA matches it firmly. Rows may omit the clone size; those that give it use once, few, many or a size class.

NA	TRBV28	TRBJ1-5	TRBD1	CASNLGPGGGKPQHF	TGTGCCAGCAACCTTGGGCCAGGGGGCGGGAAGCCCCAGCATTTT
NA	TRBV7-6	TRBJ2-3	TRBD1	CASSLTGAEVDTQYF	TGTGCCAGCAGCTTAACAGGGGCGGAGGTAGATACGCAGTATTTT
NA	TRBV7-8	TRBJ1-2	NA	CASSSGDYGYTF	TGTGCCAGCAGCTCAGGGGACTATGGCTACACCTTC
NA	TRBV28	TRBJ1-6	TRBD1	CASSVPWDRVTPLHF	TGTGCCAGCAGTGTACCATGGGACAGGGTGACACCCCTCCACTTT
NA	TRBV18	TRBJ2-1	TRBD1	CASSPGTGEDEQFF	TGTGCCAGCTCTCCCGGGACAGGGGAAGATGAGCAGTTCTTC
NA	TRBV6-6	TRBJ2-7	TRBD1	CASSYYPGQGYEQYF	TGTGCCAGCAGTTACTACCCAGGACAGGGCTACGAGCAGTACTTC
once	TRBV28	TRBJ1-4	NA	CATTSGGATNEKLFF	TGTGCCACCACTTCGGGGGGTGCAACTAATGAAAAACTGTTTTTT
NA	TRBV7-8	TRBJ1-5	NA	CASSETQVEGEPQHF	TGTGCCAGCAGCGAGACACAGGTCGAAGGTGAGCCCCAGCATTTT
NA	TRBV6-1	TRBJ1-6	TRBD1	CASSDETGASPLHF	TGTGCCAGCAGTGACGAGACAGGGGCATCACCCCTCCACTTT
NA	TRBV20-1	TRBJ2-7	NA	CSAIFHEQYF	TGCAGTGCTATTTTCCATGAGCAGTACTTC
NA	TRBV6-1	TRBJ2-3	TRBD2	CASSSLGLADTQYF	TGTGCCAGCAGTTCACTAGGACTAGCAGATACGCAGTATTTT
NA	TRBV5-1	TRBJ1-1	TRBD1	CASSLADRGTEAFF	TGCGCCAGCAGCTTGGCCGACAGGGGCACTGAAGCTTTCTTT
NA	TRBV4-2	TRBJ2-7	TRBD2	CASSQDPGTSGIYEQYF	TGTGCCAGCAGCCAAGATCCCGGGACGAGCGGGATCTACGAGCAGTACTTC
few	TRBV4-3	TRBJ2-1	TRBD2	CASSPRDAGGYNEQFF	TGCGCCAGCAGCCCCCGGGACGCGGGAGGGTATAATGAGCAGTTCTTC
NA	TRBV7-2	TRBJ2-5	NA	CASSLKDRPYREGRETQYF	TGTGCCAGCAGCCTAAAGGACCGACCCTACAGGGAAGGTAGAGAGACCCAGTACTTC
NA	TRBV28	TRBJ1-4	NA	CASSLRATNEKLFF	TGTGCCAGCAGTTTACGCGCAACTAATGAAAAACTGTTTTTT
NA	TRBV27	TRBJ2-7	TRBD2	CATRLAGGNEQYF	TGTGCCACCCGACTAGCGGGAGGCAACGAGCAGTACTTC
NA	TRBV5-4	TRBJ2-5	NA	CASALFNQKETQYF	TGTGCCAGCGCCCTGTTCAATCAGAAAGAGACCCAGTACTTC
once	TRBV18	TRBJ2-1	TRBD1	CASSLQGDGEQFF	TGTGCCAGCTCGCTACAGGGGGATGGTGAGCAGTTCTTC
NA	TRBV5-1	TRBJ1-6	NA	CASSLGTELLSSPLHF	TGCGCCAGCAGCTTGGGGACAGAATTATTGAGTTCACCCCTCCACTTT
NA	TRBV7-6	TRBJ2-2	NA	CASSPGLPNTGELFF	TGTGCCAGCAGCCCCGGACTACCGAACACCGGGGAGCTGTTTTTT
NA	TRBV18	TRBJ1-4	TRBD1	CASSPSWGQGEKLFF	TGTGCCAGCTCACCCTCTTGGGGACAGGGCGAAAAACTGTTTTTT
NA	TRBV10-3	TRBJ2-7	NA	CAISESAGGYEQYF	TGTGCCATCAGTGAGTCAGCAGGAGGGTACGAGCAGTACTTC
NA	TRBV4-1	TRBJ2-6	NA	CASSQERGSGANVLTF	TGCGCCAGCAGCCAAGAAAGGGGCTCTGGGGCCAACGTCCTGACTTTC
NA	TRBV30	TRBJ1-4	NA	CAWSGSATNEKLFF	TGTGCCTGGAGTGGGTCAGCAACTAATGAAAAACTGTTTTTT
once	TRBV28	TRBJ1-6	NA	CASNLNSPLHF	TGTGCCAGCAACCTAAATTCACCCCTCCACTTT
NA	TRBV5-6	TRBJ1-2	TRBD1	CASSDRGGFTNYGYTF	TGTGCCAGCAGCGACAGGGGGGGGTTCACTAACTATGGCTACACCTTC
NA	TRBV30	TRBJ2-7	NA	CAWSPGAAEQYF	TGTGCCTGGAGCCCCGGAGCTGCCGAGCAGTACTTC
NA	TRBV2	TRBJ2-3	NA	CASSGIASTDTQYF	TGTGCCAGCAGTGGGATAGCTAGCACAGATACGCAGTATTTT
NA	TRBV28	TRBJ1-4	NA	CASSLPGTNFNEKLFF	TGTGCCAGCAGTTTACCGGGGACAAACTTCAATGAAAAACTGTTTTTT
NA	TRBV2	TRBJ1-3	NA	CASSDRVPGNTIYF	TGTGCCAGCAGTGACAGGGTCCCTGGAAACACCATATATTTT
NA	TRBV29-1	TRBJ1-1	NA	CAWGENTEAFF	TGCGCCTGGGGGGAGAACACTGAAGCTTTCTTT
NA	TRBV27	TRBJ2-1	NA	CASAYSRGGVVWSEQFF	TGTGCCAGCGCATATTCGCGGGGAGGAGTTGTCTGGAGTGAGCAGTTCTTC
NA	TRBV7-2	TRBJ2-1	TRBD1	CASSFGIPGTGKNEQFF	TGTGCCAGCAGCTTTGGAATTCCCGGGACAGGGAAAAATGAGCAGTTCTTC
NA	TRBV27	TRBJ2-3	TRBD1	CASRRQGADTQYF	TGTGCCAGCAGGCGACAGGGCGCAGATACGCAGTATTTT
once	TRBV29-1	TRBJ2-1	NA	CSASTGVQFF	TGCAGCGCTTCGACAGGAGTGCAGTTCTTC
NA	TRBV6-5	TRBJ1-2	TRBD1	CASSPDRGQGGYTF	TGTGCCAGCAGTCCTGACAGGGGGCAGGGTGGCTACACCTTC
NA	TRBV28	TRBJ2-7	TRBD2	CASSSISSGRGGEQYF	TGTGCCAGCAGTTCGATCTCTAGCGGGAGAGGGGGAGAGCAGTACTTC
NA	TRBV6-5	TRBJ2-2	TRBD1	CASSYRWTGMGGELFF	TGTGCCAGCAGTTATCGGTGGACAGGGATGGGCGGGGAGCTGTTTTTT
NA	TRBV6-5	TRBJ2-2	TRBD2	CASKYGGTGELFF	TGTGCCAGCAAATACGGGGGGACCGGGGAGCTGTTTTTT
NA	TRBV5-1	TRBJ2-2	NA	CATAGSNTGELFF	TGCGCCACCGCCGGGTCGAACACCGGGGAGCTGTTTTTT
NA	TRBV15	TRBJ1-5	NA	CATSRTGFGQPQHF	TGTGCCACCAGCAGAACAGGTTTCGGTCAGCCCCAGCATTTT
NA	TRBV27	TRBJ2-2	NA	CASSFGDRMNTGELFF	TGTGCCAGCAGTTTCGGAGACAGAATGAACACCGGGGAGCTGTTTTTT
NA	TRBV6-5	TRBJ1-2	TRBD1	CASSYSTGLSYTF	TGTGCCAGCAGTTACTCGACAGGGTTGAGCTACACCTTC
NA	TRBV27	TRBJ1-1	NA	CASSLVLVGGVMNTEAFF	TGTGCCAGCAGTTTAGTGTTGGTGGGCGGGGTCATGAACACTGAAGCTTTCTTT
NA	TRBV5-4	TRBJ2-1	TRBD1	CASSPVEGTGVLLYNEQFF	TGTGCCAGCAGCCCGGTGGAGGGGACAGGGGTCCTCCTCTACAATGAGCAGTTCTTC
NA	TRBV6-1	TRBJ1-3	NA	CASTQQGLTGNTIYF	TGTGCCAGCACCCAGCAGGGATTAACTGGAAACACCATATATTTT
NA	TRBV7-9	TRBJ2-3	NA	CASSLGTASDTQYF	TGTGCCAGCAGCTTAGGGACTGCTTCAGATACGCAGTATTTT
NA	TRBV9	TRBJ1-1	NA	CASSVQQGKPFF	TGTGCCAGCAGCGTTCAACAGGGCAAACCTTTCTTT
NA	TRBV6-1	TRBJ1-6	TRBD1	CASSEAPGQGSSPLHF	TGTGCCAGCAGTGAAGCGCCCGGACAGGGGTCTTCACCCCTCCACTTT
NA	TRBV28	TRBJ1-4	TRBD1	CASTSPGTGREKLFF	TGTGCCAGCACCTCCCCAGGGACAGGGCGAGAAAAACTGTTTTTT